Listed below are T cell receptor beta chains from one sample, sequenced in a study of T cell changes during pregnancy in multiple sclerosis. Method: immunoSEQ multiplex PCR; TCRdb's copy keeps in-frame clones and lacks some. The repertoire includes some 100,000 clones, about 90% of them detected once, and around 2.1% sits in the top ten. Specimen: peripheral blood, collected after pregnancy. Receptors were obtained from a female donor with multiple sclerosis, enrolled in a pregnancy study. Each CDR3 is given with its conserved first and last residue. D genes are given only for firm matches. Rows may omit the clone size; those that give it use once, few, many or a size class.

clone_size: -; d_call: TRBD1; v_call: TRBV6-5; j_call: TRBJ1-5; cdr3_aa: CASSDREDQPQHF
clone_size: -; d_call: -; v_call: TRBV11-3; j_call: TRBJ1-6; cdr3_aa: CASSLGTDRYNSPLHF
clone_size: -; d_call: -; v_call: TRBV9; j_call: TRBJ1-2; cdr3_aa: CASSVHTQGNYGYTF
clone_size: -; d_call: -; v_call: TRBV7-8; j_call: TRBJ2-2; cdr3_aa: CASSLPTGVITGELFF
clone_size: -; d_call: -; v_call: TRBV5-1; j_call: TRBJ1-1; cdr3_aa: CASSSGGGSTEAFF
clone_size: -; d_call: -; v_call: TRBV2; j_call: TRBJ2-7; cdr3_aa: CASSPFYEQYF
clone_size: -; d_call: -; v_call: TRBV6-4; j_call: TRBJ1-1; cdr3_aa: CASSAGRGTEAFF
clone_size: -; d_call: -; v_call: TRBV4-1; j_call: TRBJ1-2; cdr3_aa: CASSQIGQRYGYTF
clone_size: -; d_call: TRBD2; v_call: TRBV18; j_call: TRBJ2-7; cdr3_aa: CASSPGLADYEQYF
clone_size: -; d_call: TRBD1; v_call: TRBV27; j_call: TRBJ1-2; cdr3_aa: CASSSLQGADSGYTF
clone_size: -; d_call: TRBD2; v_call: TRBV27; j_call: TRBJ2-3; cdr3_aa: CASSRGLAEASTDTQYF
clone_size: -; d_call: TRBD1; v_call: TRBV6-4; j_call: TRBJ2-7; cdr3_aa: CASSYRGQGVSYEQYF
clone_size: -; d_call: -; v_call: TRBV4-3; j_call: TRBJ1-1; cdr3_aa: CASSLGEGEAFF
clone_size: -; d_call: TRBD1; v_call: TRBV7-2; j_call: TRBJ2-5; cdr3_aa: CASSSGTGGVTQYF
clone_size: -; d_call: TRBD1; v_call: TRBV7-8; j_call: TRBJ2-7; cdr3_aa: CASSPDRGYYEQYF
clone_size: -; d_call: TRBD2; v_call: TRBV2; j_call: TRBJ2-3; cdr3_aa: CASSALQRGGLKKQYF
clone_size: -; d_call: TRBD2; v_call: TRBV27; j_call: TRBJ2-7; cdr3_aa: CASSFKRGGYEQYF
clone_size: -; d_call: TRBD1; v_call: TRBV7-6; j_call: TRBJ1-6; cdr3_aa: CASSSQGSNSPLHF
clone_size: few; d_call: -; v_call: TRBV9; j_call: TRBJ1-5; cdr3_aa: CASSVERREQPQHF
clone_size: -; d_call: TRBD2; v_call: TRBV4-1; j_call: TRBJ2-1; cdr3_aa: CASSQDPSGTLSYNEQFF
clone_size: -; d_call: -; v_call: TRBV6-1; j_call: TRBJ2-5; cdr3_aa: CASSENLFGAGTQYF
clone_size: -; d_call: TRBD2; v_call: TRBV15; j_call: TRBJ2-1; cdr3_aa: CATSASSGRAIEQFF
clone_size: once; d_call: -; v_call: TRBV7-2; j_call: TRBJ1-1; cdr3_aa: CASSPPRGVTEAFF
clone_size: -; d_call: TRBD1; v_call: TRBV7-8; j_call: TRBJ1-2; cdr3_aa: CASSLEGAPGYGYTF
clone_size: -; d_call: TRBD1; v_call: TRBV5-4; j_call: TRBJ2-7; cdr3_aa: CASSSLTGSSYEQYF
clone_size: -; d_call: TRBD1; v_call: TRBV30; j_call: TRBJ1-1; cdr3_aa: CAWRNRGGTEAFF
clone_size: once; d_call: -; v_call: TRBV5-6; j_call: TRBJ1-6; cdr3_aa: CASSPGGGSYNSPLHF
clone_size: once; d_call: TRBD1; v_call: TRBV6-1; j_call: TRBJ1-6; cdr3_aa: CASSEDPGGGSPLHF
clone_size: -; d_call: TRBD2; v_call: TRBV9; j_call: TRBJ2-1; cdr3_aa: CASSVGLAEYNEQFF
clone_size: -; d_call: -; v_call: TRBV7-9; j_call: TRBJ2-7; cdr3_aa: CASSFDARGREQYF
clone_size: -; d_call: -; v_call: TRBV18; j_call: TRBJ1-1; cdr3_aa: CASSPRASLRPFF
clone_size: -; d_call: -; v_call: TRBV5-4; j_call: TRBJ1-1; cdr3_aa: CASSLWANTEAFF
clone_size: -; d_call: -; v_call: TRBV21-1; j_call: TRBJ2-7; cdr3_aa: CASEFRRVRAGLCEQYF
clone_size: -; d_call: -; v_call: TRBV13; j_call: TRBJ2-3; cdr3_aa: CASSSRGLGTDTQYF
clone_size: -; d_call: -; v_call: TRBV27; j_call: TRBJ1-5; cdr3_aa: CASSSRGNSNQPQHF
clone_size: -; d_call: -; v_call: TRBV14; j_call: TRBJ1-2; cdr3_aa: CASSQGLGGGGYTF
clone_size: -; d_call: -; v_call: TRBV2; j_call: TRBJ2-3; cdr3_aa: CASIGTSTDTQYF
clone_size: -; d_call: TRBD2; v_call: TRBV7-6; j_call: TRBJ2-2; cdr3_aa: CASSSPAGTGELFF
clone_size: once; d_call: -; v_call: TRBV11-1; j_call: TRBJ2-2; cdr3_aa: CASSFLQSNGELFF
clone_size: few; d_call: TRBD1; v_call: TRBV9; j_call: TRBJ1-6; cdr3_aa: CASSLGTGGSPLHF
clone_size: -; d_call: -; v_call: TRBV7-9; j_call: TRBJ1-4; cdr3_aa: CASSIQGKKLFF
clone_size: -; d_call: TRBD1; v_call: TRBV7-8; j_call: TRBJ2-1; cdr3_aa: CASSIRTGVNEQFF
clone_size: -; d_call: -; v_call: TRBV9; j_call: TRBJ2-5; cdr3_aa: CASSVAPLSQQETQYF
clone_size: -; d_call: -; v_call: TRBV19; j_call: TRBJ1-5; cdr3_aa: CASSGARGSNQPQHF
clone_size: once; d_call: -; v_call: TRBV9; j_call: TRBJ1-1; cdr3_aa: CASSASSGVREAFF
clone_size: -; d_call: -; v_call: TRBV28; j_call: TRBJ2-2; cdr3_aa: CASSLSTTGELFF
clone_size: -; d_call: TRBD1; v_call: TRBV11-2; j_call: TRBJ1-2; cdr3_aa: CASSFWTGNGYTF
clone_size: few; d_call: TRBD1; v_call: TRBV9; j_call: TRBJ2-2; cdr3_aa: CASSARQGANTGELFF
clone_size: -; d_call: TRBD1; v_call: TRBV27; j_call: TRBJ1-2; cdr3_aa: CASSRTGFDGYTF
clone_size: -; d_call: TRBD1; v_call: TRBV5-6; j_call: TRBJ1-5; cdr3_aa: CASSFGQGGVNQPQHF
clone_size: -; d_call: -; v_call: TRBV5-5; j_call: TRBJ2-5; cdr3_aa: CASSSLETQYF
clone_size: -; d_call: TRBD2; v_call: TRBV11-3; j_call: TRBJ2-2; cdr3_aa: CASSILAGGHVGTGELFF
clone_size: -; d_call: TRBD1; v_call: TRBV2; j_call: TRBJ1-5; cdr3_aa: CASSAEDRGGQPQHF
clone_size: -; d_call: -; v_call: TRBV27; j_call: TRBJ1-1; cdr3_aa: CASTPDRLNTEAFF
clone_size: -; d_call: TRBD1; v_call: TRBV27; j_call: TRBJ2-7; cdr3_aa: CASSARDRGTYEQYF